This T cell receptor (beta chain) is from a study of blood T cell repertoires in COVID-19 (dated by TCRdb to the early 2020s). With respect to the entire study: Collaborator samples came from the United States, Italy and Spain and covered acute and convalescent phases of COVID-19. The material from the prospective study consisted of cDNA or gDNA derived from T cells, B-cell-depleted T cells, or PBMCs. Deeply sampled blood TCRbeta repertoires from subjects exposed to, actively infected with, or recovered from COVID-19 were included in the dataset. The repertoires were released in a freely available public database intended as a resource for research on the immune response to SARS-CoV-2. The samples were drawn from the first 160 participants of the ongoing ImmuneRACE study and from 1,254 subjects provided by 6 global collaborators. The sample metadata nearly always contained a de-identified subject ID, COVID-19 status, age in years and sex. Where available, HLA class I and class II types were obtained from metadata supplied by the sample provider rather than from assay-based typing. Points the paper makes about the study in general: The amount of clinical and demographic metadata varied by source and participant and was provided uncurated.

TCRbeta CDR3 regions were amplified from genomic DNA using the immunoSEQ Assay, a bias-controlled multiplex PCR. The source study handled its data this way. Nucleated cell counts per sample were estimated from amplification of reference gene primers within the assay. To quantify the absolute abundance of each unique TCRbeta CDR3 rearrangement, sequence reads were collapsed and filtered. For each sample, productive Simpson clonality was calculated as the square root of Simpson's diversity index across productive rearrangements. The table comes from immuneACCESS by way of TCRdb, which keeps in-frame sequences with V and J called. Part of the clones is missing from these tables; in studies checked, under half for an unresolved V gene and the rest for unknown reasons. The V and J calls and clone size were taken over from that table, and D and trimming were inferred from the DNA. In this sample the table shows 150,000 to 200,000 clones, 75% to 85% of which occur a single time. 12% of the sample comes from the top ten.

Concerning this clone: What antigen it recognizes has not been identified. It has no much larger one-base neighbor in the sample; base qualities were not kept.

In Seattle, one collaborating source enrolled patients while the infection was active and tracked those patients longitudinally over the course of disease. Collaborating institutions collected whole blood in K2EDTA tubes following their own protocols. For TCRbeta analysis, collaborators shipped samples as frozen whole blood, isolated PBMCs, or DNA extracted from either of those sample types. The receptor comes from a woman of 80 years or more with COVID-19, enrolled during active disease. The sample was peripheral blood.

The CDR3 region: CASRRTGETTNEKLFF. The bases read TGTGCCAGCAGGCGGACAGGAGAAACAACTAATGAAAAACTGTTTTTT. The rearranged chain carries TRBV28 and TRBJ1-4; TRBD1 agrees with 7 junctional bases. The CDR3 has 16 amino acids, counting the end cysteine and phenylalanine. Solely the CDR3 DNA is kept, with 48 bases framed from the first base. CDR1 MDHEN and CDR2 SYDVKM are derived from the germline V gene. V trim: 6 bases; J trim: 0 bases; unmatched bases: 7.